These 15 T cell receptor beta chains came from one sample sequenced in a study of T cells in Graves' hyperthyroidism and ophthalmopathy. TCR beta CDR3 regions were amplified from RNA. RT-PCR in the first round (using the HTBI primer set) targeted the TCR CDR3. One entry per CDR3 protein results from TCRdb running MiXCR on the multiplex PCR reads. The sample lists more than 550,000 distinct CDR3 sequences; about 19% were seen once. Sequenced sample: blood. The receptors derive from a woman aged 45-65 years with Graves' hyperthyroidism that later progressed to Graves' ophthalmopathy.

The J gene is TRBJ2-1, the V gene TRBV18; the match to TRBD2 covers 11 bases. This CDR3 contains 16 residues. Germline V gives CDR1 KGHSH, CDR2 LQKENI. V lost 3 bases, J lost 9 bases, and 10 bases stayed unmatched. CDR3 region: CASSPQGLAAGSEQFF. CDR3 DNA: TGTGCCAGCTCACCGCAGGGACTAGCGGCCGGTAGTGAGCAGTTCTTC.

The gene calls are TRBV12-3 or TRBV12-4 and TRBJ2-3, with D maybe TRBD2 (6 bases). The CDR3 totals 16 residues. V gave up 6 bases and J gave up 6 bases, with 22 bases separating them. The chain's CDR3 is CASSPETRRVADTQYF. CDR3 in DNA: TGTGCCAGCAGCCCTGAGACTAGAAGGGTTGCTGATACGCAGTATTTT.

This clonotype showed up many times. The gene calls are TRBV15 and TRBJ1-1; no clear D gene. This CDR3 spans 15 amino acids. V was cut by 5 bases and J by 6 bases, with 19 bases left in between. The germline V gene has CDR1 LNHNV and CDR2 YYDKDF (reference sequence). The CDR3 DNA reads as TGTGCCACCAGCCCGAGGTACGGACTTAGAGCTGAAGCTTTCTTT. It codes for CATSPRYGLRAEAFF.

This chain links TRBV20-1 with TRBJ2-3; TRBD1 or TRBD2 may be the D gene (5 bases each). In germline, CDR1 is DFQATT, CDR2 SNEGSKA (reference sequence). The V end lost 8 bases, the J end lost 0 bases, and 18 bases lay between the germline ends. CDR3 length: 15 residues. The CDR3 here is CSTPRGPASTDTQYF. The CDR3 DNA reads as TGCAGTACCCCCCGGGGACCAGCAAGCACAGATACGCAGTATTTT.

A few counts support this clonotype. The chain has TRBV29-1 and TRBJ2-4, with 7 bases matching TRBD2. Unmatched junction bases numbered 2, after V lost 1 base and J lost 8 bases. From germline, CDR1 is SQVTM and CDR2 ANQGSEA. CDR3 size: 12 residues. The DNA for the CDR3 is TGCAGCGTTGAAGGGGGAGGGGACATTCAGTACTTC. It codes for CSVEGGGDIQYF.

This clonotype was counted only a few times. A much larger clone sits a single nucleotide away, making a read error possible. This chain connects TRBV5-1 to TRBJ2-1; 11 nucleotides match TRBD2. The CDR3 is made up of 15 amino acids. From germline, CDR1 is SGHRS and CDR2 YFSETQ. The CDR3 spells CASGPSGGSYNEQLF. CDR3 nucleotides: TGCGCCAGCGGACCTAGCGGGGGGTCCTACAATGAGCAGCTCTTC.

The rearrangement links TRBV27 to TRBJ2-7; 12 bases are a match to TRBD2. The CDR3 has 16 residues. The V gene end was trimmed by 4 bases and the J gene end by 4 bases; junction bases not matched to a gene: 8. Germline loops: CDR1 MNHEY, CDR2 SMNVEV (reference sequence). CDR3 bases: TGTGCCAGCAGTTCTGGACTAGCGGGGCAATTGTACGAGCAGTACTTC. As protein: CASSSGLAGQLYEQYF.

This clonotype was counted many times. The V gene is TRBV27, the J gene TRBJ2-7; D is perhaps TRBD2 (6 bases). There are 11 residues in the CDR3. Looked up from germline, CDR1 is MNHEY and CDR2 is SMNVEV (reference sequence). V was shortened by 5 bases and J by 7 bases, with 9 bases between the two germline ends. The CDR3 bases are TGTGCCAGCAGTCGGGGACTTGAGCAGTACTTC. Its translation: CASSRGLEQYF.

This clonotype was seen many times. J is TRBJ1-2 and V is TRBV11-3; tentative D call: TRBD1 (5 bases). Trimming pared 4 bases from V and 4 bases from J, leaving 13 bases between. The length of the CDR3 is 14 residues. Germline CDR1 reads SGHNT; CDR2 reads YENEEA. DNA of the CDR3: TGTGCCAGCAGCTATCGACAGACTAGCTATGGCTACACCTTC. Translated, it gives CASSYRQTSYGYTF.

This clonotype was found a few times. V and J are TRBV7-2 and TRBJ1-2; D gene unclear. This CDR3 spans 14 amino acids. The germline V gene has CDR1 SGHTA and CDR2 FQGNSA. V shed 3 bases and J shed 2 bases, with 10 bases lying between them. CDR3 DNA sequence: TGTGCCAGCAGCTTCGAGCCTTTGAACTATGGCTACACCTTC. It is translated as CASSFEPLNYGYTF.

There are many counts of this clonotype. CDR3: CASSPREGQGRWVNYGYTF. The DNA of the CDR3 is TGTGCCAGCAGCCCTAGAGAAGGACAGGGCCGCTGGGTAAACTATGGCTACACCTTC. The V gene is TRBV7-9, the J gene TRBJ1-2, with 8 bases that match TRBD1. Germline V gives CDR1 SEHNR, CDR2 FQNEAQ (reference sequence). After removal of 5 bases from V and 2 bases from J, the junction contained 19 bases not matched to a gene. This CDR3 region has 19 residues.

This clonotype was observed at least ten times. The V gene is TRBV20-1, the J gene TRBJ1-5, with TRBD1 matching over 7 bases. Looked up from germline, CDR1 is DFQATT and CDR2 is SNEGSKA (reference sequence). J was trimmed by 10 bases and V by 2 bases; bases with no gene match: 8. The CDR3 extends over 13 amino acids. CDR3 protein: CSARHQGGRPQHF. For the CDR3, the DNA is TGCAGTGCTAGACATCAGGGGGGACGTCCCCAGCATTTT.

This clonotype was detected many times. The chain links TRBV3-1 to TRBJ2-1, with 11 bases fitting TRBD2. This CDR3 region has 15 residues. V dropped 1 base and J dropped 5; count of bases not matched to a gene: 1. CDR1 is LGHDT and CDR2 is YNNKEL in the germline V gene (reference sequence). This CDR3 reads CASSQGLAGNNEQFF. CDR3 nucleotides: TGTGCCAGCAGCCAAGGACTAGCGGGGAACAATGAGCAGTTCTTC.

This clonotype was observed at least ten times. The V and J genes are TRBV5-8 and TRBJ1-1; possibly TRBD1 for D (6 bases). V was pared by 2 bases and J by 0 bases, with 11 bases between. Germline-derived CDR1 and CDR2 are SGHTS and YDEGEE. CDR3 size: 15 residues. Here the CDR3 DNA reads TGTGCCAGCAGCTTCCACAGGGAGTTGAACACTGAAGCTTTCTTT. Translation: CASSFHRELNTEAFF.

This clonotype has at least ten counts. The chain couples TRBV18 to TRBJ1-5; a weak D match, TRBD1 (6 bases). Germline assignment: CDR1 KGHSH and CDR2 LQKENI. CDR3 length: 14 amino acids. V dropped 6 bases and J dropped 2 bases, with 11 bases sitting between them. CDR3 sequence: CASSQGIRNQPQHF. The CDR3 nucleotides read TGTGCCAGCTCGCAGGGGATACGCAATCAGCCCCAGCATTTT.